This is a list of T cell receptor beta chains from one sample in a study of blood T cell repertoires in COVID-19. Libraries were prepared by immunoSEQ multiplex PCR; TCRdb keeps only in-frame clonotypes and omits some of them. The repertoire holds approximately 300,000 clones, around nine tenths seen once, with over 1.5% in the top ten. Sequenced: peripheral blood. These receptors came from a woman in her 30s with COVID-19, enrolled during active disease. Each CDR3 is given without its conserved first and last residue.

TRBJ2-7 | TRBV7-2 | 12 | ASSWGDSLYEQY
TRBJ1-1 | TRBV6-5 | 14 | ASSYSTYQAGYQAF
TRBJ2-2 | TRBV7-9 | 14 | ASSPTGTHLTGELF
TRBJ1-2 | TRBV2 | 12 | ASSVQGQNYGYT
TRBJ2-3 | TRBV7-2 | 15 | ASSLEVWGQSGHTQY
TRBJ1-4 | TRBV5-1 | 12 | ASSSGQGGEKLF
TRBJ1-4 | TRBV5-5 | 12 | ASSQGQGPEKLF
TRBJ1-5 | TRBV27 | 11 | ASSSDRGQPQH
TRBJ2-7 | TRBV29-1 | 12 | SVLIGDRGYEQY
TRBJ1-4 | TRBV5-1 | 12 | ASSTEPTNEKLF
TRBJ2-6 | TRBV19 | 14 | ASSVDRGSGANVLT
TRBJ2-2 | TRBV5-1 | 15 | ASSQGDRVVLSGELF
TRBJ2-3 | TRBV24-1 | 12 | ATETGTNTDTQY
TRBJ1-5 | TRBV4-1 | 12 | ASSQDLSNQPQH
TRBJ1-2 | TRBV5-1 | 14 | ASSLVASTRTNGYT
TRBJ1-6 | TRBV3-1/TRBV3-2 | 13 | ASSTSIGENSPLH
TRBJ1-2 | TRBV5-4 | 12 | ATTRDNEYYGYT
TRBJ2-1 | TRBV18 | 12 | ASSSERSYNEQF
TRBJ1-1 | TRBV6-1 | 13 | ASSDNRGINTEAF
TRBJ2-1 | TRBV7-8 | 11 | ASSLLTRNEQF
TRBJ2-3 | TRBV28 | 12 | ASSLDLAGGRPN
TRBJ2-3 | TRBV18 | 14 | ASSLDAGGPGDTQY
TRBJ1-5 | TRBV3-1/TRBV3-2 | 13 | ASSQGGAGNQPQH
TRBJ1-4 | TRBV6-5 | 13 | ASRSSGWVNEKLF
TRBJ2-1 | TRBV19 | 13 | ASSRGGSSYNEQF
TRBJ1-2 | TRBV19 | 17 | ASSTRAGTGGPTGYGYT
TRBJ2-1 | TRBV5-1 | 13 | ASSLGGASYNEQF
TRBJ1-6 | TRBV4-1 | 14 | ASSQVSGGANSPLH
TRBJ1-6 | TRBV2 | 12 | ASSSAGGNSPLH
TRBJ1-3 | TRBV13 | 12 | ASSLDFPGNTIY
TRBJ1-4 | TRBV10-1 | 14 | ASSASFFAANEKLF
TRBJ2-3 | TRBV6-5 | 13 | ASTNSGSSTDTQY
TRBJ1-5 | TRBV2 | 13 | ASSPEGASNQPQH
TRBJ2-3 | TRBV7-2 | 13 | ASSQRGRWIDTQY
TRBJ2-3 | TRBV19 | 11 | ASSIVGIDTQY
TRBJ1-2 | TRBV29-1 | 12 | SVVVPGQGFGYT
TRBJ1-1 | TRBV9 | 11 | ASSARTGTEAF
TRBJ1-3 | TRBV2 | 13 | ASSEQGAAGNTIY
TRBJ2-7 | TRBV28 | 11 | ASLGDRDYEQY
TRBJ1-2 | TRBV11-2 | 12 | ASSLDSRLHGYT
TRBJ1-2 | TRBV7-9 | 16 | ASSLGRTGLNPAYGYT
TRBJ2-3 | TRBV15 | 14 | ATTDGRGGKTDTQY
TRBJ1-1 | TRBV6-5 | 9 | ASSFTGKAF
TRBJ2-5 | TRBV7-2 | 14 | ASSLGEGLLQETQY
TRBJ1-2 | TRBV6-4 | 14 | ASSDSSWPPLDGYT
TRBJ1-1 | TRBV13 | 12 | ASSLGLGGAEAF
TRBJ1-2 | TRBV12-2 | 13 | ASRAEPTGGYGYT
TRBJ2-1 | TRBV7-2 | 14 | ASSLMSASGYNEQF
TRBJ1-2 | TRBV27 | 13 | ASSRTGTGNYGYT
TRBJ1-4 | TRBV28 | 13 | ASSSDITTNEKLF
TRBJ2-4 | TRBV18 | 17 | ASSPLGLVQGAGVGIQY
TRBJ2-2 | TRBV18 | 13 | ASSPGTSGTGELF
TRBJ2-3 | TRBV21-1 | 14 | ASSYNGTSGPDTQY
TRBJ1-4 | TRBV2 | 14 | ASRPDRGTTNEKLF
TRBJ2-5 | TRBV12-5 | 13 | ASGSGRSYQETQY
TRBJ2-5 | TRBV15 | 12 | ATSRDRGGETQY
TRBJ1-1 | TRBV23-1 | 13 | ASSQSSGGKGEAF